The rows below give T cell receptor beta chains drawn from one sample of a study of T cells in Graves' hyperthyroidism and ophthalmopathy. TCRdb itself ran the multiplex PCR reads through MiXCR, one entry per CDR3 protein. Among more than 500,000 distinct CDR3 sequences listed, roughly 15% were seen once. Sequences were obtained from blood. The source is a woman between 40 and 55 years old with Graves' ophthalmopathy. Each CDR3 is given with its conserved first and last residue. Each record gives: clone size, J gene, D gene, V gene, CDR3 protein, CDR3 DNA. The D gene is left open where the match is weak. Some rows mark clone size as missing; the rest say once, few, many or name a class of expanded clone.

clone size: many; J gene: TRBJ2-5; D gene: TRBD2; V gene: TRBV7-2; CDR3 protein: CASSLIAGGGETQYF; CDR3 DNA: TGTGCCAGCAGCTTAATTGCGGGGGGGGGAGAGACCCAGTACTTC
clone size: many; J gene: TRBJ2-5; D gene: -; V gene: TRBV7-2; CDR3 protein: CASSPTLRGETQYF; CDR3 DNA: TGTGCCAGCAGCCCGACCTTAAGGGGGGAGACCCAGTACTTC
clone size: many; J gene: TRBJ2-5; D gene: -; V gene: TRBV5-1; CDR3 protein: CASSLEYRETQYF; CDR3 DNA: TGCGCCAGCAGCTTGGAATATCGTGAGACCCAGTACTTC
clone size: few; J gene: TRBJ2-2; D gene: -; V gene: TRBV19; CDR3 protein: CASSIAYTGELFF; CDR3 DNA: TGTGCCAGTAGTATAGCTTACACCGGGGAGCTGTTTTTT
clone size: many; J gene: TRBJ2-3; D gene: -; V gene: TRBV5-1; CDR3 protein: CASSLSPTSTDTQYF; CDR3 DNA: TGCGCCAGCAGCTTGTCGCCCACTAGCACAGATACGCAGTATTTT
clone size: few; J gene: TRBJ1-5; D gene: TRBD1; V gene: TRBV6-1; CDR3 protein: CASSQQGYNQPQHF; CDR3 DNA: TGTGCCAGCAGTCAACAGGGGTACAATCAGCCCCAGCATTTT
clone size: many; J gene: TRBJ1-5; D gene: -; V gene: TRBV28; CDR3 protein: CASSFLREDQPQHF; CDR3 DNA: TGTGCCAGCAGTTTCCTCCGAGAGGATCAGCCCCAGCATTTT
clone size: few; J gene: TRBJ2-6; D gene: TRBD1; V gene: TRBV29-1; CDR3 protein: CSVQDRGAGANVLTF; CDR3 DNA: TGCAGCGTTCAGGACAGGGGTGCTGGGGCCAACGTCCTGACTTTC
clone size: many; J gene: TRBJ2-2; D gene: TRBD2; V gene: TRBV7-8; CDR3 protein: CASSSPSGSSVGELFF; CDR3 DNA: TGTGCCAGCAGCTCACCCAGCGGGAGCAGCGTCGGGGAGCTGTTTTTT
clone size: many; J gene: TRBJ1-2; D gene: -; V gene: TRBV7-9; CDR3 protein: CASSHDGLSNYGYTF; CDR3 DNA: TGTGCCAGCAGCCATGACGGATTGTCTAACTATGGCTACACCTTC
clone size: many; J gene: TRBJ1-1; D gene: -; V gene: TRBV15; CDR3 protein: CATSRDPNTEAFF; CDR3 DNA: TGTGCCACCAGCAGAGATCCGAACACTGAAGCTTTCTTT
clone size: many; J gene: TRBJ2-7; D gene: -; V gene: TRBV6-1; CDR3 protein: CASGQGTAFHF; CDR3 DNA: TGTGCCAGCGGCCAAGGGACCGCGTTTCACTTC
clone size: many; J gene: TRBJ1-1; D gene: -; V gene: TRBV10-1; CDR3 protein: CASSESRSWGTEAFF; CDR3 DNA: TGCGCCAGCAGTGAGTCGAGAAGCTGGGGCACTGAAGCTTTCTTT
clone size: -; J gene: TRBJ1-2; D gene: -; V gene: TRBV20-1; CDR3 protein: CSARDPAGSVGYTF; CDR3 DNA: TGCAGTGCTAGGGACCCGGCGGGGTCTGTCGGCTACACCTTC
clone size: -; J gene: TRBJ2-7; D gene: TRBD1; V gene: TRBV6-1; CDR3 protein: CASKTQGQGVYEQYF; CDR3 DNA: TGTGCCAGTAAGACTCAAGGACAGGGGGTTTACGAGCAGTACTTC
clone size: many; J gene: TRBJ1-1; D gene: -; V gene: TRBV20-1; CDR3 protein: CSATSPGGVNTEAFF; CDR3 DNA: TGCAGTGCTACATCCCCGGGGGGGGTGAACACTGAAGCTTTCTTT
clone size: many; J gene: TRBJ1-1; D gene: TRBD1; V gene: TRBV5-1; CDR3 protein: CASSPPPGQGWTEAFF; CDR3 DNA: TGCGCCAGCAGCCCGCCCCCCGGACAGGGGTGGACTGAAGCTTTCTTT
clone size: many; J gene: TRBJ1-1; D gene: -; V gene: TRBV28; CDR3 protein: CASSGATAMNTEAFF; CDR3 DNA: TGTGCCAGCAGTGGGGCGACGGCTATGAACACTGAAGCTTTCTTT